The rows below give T cell receptor beta chains drawn from one sample of a study of T-cell reconstitution after alpha-beta-depleted transplantation in children. MiXCR, run by TCRdb on the PCR reads, gives a single entry per CDR3 protein. The repertoire includes about 610,000 distinct CDR3 sequences, about 10% of them detected once, and about 4% sits in the top ten. Sequenced here: PBMCs from the stem cell graft donor, sampled from the stem cell graft. The origin of the receptors is a human donor who donated a stem cell graft to a child with acute myeloid leukemia. CDR3s include the opening cysteine and the closing phenylalanine or tryptophan. Fields, in order: V gene, J gene, CDR3 protein.

TRBV10-3,TRBJ1-1,CAIRPDRDTEAFF
TRBV5-1,TRBJ2-1,CASSLGTSGSVSDNEQFF
TRBV29-1,TRBJ2-2,CSVALVPAAGELFF
TRBV7-3,TRBJ2-5,CASSSLPRSGTGGSETQYF
TRBV21-1,TRBJ2-7,CASSKGKARFFPSSYEQYF
TRBV7-2,TRBJ2-1,CASSLVGLAGDEQFF
TRBV20-1,TRBJ2-5,CSARSGGETQYF
TRBV27,TRBJ2-1,CASSLQGLAGESEQFF
TRBV4-2,TRBJ2-5,CASSQRDAGQETQYF
TRBV7-3,TRBJ1-1,CASSSGTGEEAFF
TRBV7-2,TRBJ2-1,CASSLRGTSSYNEQFF
TRBV7-2,TRBJ2-1,CASSPAGSLAGYNEQFF
TRBV25-1,TRBJ2-3,CASSFREATDTQYF
TRBV5-6,TRBJ2-1,CASILTGGRRNEQFF
TRBV9,TRBJ2-1,CASSGVSNRDRGGSEQFF
TRBV28,TRBJ1-3,CASSLSPFGAYSGNTIYF
TRBV27,TRBJ2-7,CASSFTTSGSSAYEQYF
TRBV20-1,TRBJ1-6,CSARGTLEGSPLHF
TRBV18,TRBJ2-4,CASSPGSGANIQYF
TRBV29-1,TRBJ2-3,CSASPTDTQYF
TRBV7-2,TRBJ2-3,CASSRRAGAGTDTQYF
TRBV20-1,TRBJ2-3,CSARASNPPGGDTQYF
TRBV29-1,TRBJ2-5,CSVGLAGGGETQYF
TRBV3-1,TRBJ2-7,CASSPWTGGPNEQYF
TRBV20-1,TRBJ2-5,CSARDAREGQETQYF
TRBV5-1,TRBJ1-1,CASSRPGGGGPKPEAFF
TRBV20-1,TRBJ1-5,CSARKPGQGKVGNQPQHF
TRBV7-2,TRBJ1-4,CASSLTRGDEKLFF
TRBV27,TRBJ1-2,CASSLMQGLGGYTF
TRBV20-1,TRBJ2-5,CSARDRLIQETQYF
TRBV2,TRBJ2-7,CASGPPLSYEQYF
TRBV3-1,TRBJ2-1,CASSQDLGRDEQFF
TRBV7-9,TRBJ2-3,CASSPPGNTDTQYF
TRBV20-1,TRBJ2-2,CSARDRFRGSNTGELFF
TRBV28,TRBJ2-7,CASTRFPYEQYF
TRBV6-5,TRBJ1-4,CASSYGPTDYAEKLFF
TRBV7-7,TRBJ2-5,CASSRLAGGTFQETQYF
TRBV29-1,TRBJ2-5,CSVDSSGSETQYF
TRBV6-2/TRBV6-3,TRBJ2-7,CASSYGSREQYF
TRBV7-9,TRBJ2-2,CASSLGLWGFATGELFF
TRBV3-1,TRBJ2-7,CASSQRPDLWGEQYF
TRBV27,TRBJ1-1,CASSITGTGKRMDTEAFF
TRBV20-1,TRBJ1-5,CSVRATVVGPQHF
TRBV20-1,TRBJ1-1,CSARDQGGDEAFF
TRBV6-2/TRBV6-3,TRBJ2-7,CASRKPKSGNYYEQYF
TRBV5-6,TRBJ2-5,CASSPLGTLETQYF
TRBV7-2,TRBJ2-1,CASSPKILAGGQFSRNEQFF
TRBV7-9,TRBJ1-1,CASSFPRDRAMNTEAFF
TRBV20-1,TRBJ1-1,CSAQKVGTEAFF
TRBV4-3,TRBJ2-3,CASSQDGSEGVVPWADTQYF
TRBV29-1,TRBJ1-2,CGQGTDGYGYTF
TRBV15,TRBJ2-2,CATSRDLGVAGGNGELFF
TRBV7-6,TRBJ2-3,CASSPGFTGGSSDTQYF